A selection of T cell receptor beta chains follows, all from one sample in a study of blood T cell repertoires in COVID-19. The data were produced by immunoSEQ multiplex PCR, yet TCRdb's version contains in-frame clones alone and is incomplete. The repertoire consists of about 240,000 clones, with 75% to 85% occurring once and the leading ten covering roughly 8.2%. Sequenced sample: peripheral blood. The receptors shown here come from a woman of 80 years or more with COVID-19, enrolled during active disease. Each CDR3 is given with its conserved first and last residue. Each record gives: V gene, J gene, CDR3 protein.

TRBV7-2	TRBJ1-4	CASSRTNSGNEKLFF
TRBV15	TRBJ2-5	CATSRSLGVAEETQYF
TRBV30	TRBJ1-6	CAWSPTGFNSPLHF
TRBV9	TRBJ2-7	CASSLQPSSYEQYF
TRBV6-6	TRBJ2-6	CASSLRLAGGLSGANVLTF
TRBV12-1	TRBJ2-7	CASSLPGLAGGERPTEQYF
TRBV29-1	TRBJ1-1	CSAGTGVGGFF
TRBV3-1/TRBV3-2	TRBJ1-6	CASSPPTGNSPLHF
TRBV5-4	TRBJ1-2	CASTWERDRAAGYTF
TRBV19	TRBJ2-6	CASTRQAISGANVLTF
TRBV10-3	TRBJ2-5	CAISSGLAGYQETQYF
TRBV3-1/TRBV3-2	TRBJ1-6	CASSQPGTGGSSLHF
TRBV7-9	TRBJ1-1	CASRRNTEAFF
TRBV7-9	TRBJ2-3	CASILGQGADTQYF
TRBV5-1	TRBJ1-4	CASSLGLSTANEKLFF
TRBV11-2	TRBJ2-5	CASSLAVAGTQYF
TRBV2	TRBJ2-7	CASSEADGEIGEQYF
TRBV2	TRBJ2-3	CASRPGDTQYF
TRBV18	TRBJ1-5	CASTDSTNQPQHF
TRBV27	TRBJ1-4	CASSPRSTGGTNEKLFF
TRBV28	TRBJ1-4	CASSLGWAEKLFF
TRBV18	TRBJ1-6	CASSPDGIDNSPLHF
TRBV18	TRBJ2-7	CASSAPAKTRYEQYF
TRBV14	TRBJ1-1	CASSPQDTEAFF
TRBV3-1/TRBV3-2	TRBJ1-1	CASSLRGRGSTEAFF
TRBV14	TRBJ2-1	CASSSRDRGNNEQFF
TRBV30	TRBJ1-1	CAWSVRRGMNTEAFF
TRBV5-4	TRBJ2-5	CASSLGLGGEETQYF
TRBV5-5	TRBJ2-6	CASSLITSSGANVLTF
TRBV5-1	TRBJ2-5	CASSLGGQGYETQYF
TRBV28	TRBJ2-3	CASGTGGGATDTQYF
TRBV30	TRBJ2-7	CAWAGGVAYEQYF
TRBV18	TRBJ1-2	CASTMDRFNYGYTF
TRBV5-1	TRBJ2-2	CASTGGSRPPGELFF
TRBV29-1	TRBJ2-1	CSVAPGLSSQFF
TRBV5-1	TRBJ2-1	CASSPKLQTLYNEQFF
TRBV9	TRBJ2-5	CASSVSGAWQETQYF
TRBV5-1	TRBJ1-1	CASSLVGYTEAFF
TRBV7-8	TRBJ2-1	CASRQSTSGEQFF
TRBV13	TRBJ1-2	CASSSGTGYYGYTF
TRBV9	TRBJ2-3	CASSSPAGVGDTQYF
TRBV10-3	TRBJ1-6	CAISPEANNSPLHF
TRBV7-3	TRBJ2-5	CASSPDSLRRAQYF
TRBV6-2/TRBV6-3	TRBJ2-1	CASSYSQGQGALLQFF
TRBV28	TRBJ2-7	CASIGQGVPYEQYF
TRBV6-2/TRBV6-3	TRBJ2-1	CASSRTSALSEQFF
TRBV14	TRBJ2-7	CASSQEDYLRPYEQYF
TRBV1	TRBJ2-7	CTSFSSLLRFYEQYF
TRBV10-2	TRBJ2-2	CASTERKGINTGELFF
TRBV2	TRBJ1-2	CASSEWSGGEGYTF
TRBV3-1/TRBV3-2	TRBJ2-1	CASSLGPTGYEQFF
TRBV3-1/TRBV3-2	TRBJ1-4	CASSQFSDRGPANEKLFF
TRBV15	TRBJ2-6	CATSSSQRGANVLTF
TRBV27	TRBJ2-3	CASSSLGQGNTQYF
TRBV2	TRBJ2-7	CASHTAGVRKYF
TRBV19	TRBJ1-2	CASTIRDTYGYTF
TRBV7-3	TRBJ1-4	CASSLSQGGEKLFF
TRBV5-1	TRBJ2-7	CASSQTLPLDEQYF
TRBV5-1	TRBJ1-2	CASATMGPNYGYTF